The 28 T cell receptor beta chains reported below all come from one sample, sequenced in a study of tumor-infiltrating lymphocytes in primary liver carcinoma. Unsorted whole blood served as the source of blood RNA, and germline DNA was extracted as well. A constant-region primer served to make TCR beta cDNA from roughly 500 ng total RNA. Nested multiplex PCR, run for three rounds with slightly modified ARM-PCR, yielded TCR beta libraries. The first two PCR rounds used TRBV1-TRBV30 primers with a Cbeta primer, approximately 10 cycles each. TCRdb reprocessed the multiplex PCR reads via MiXCR and lists one record per CDR3 protein. The table includes hundreds of thousands of distinct CDR3 sequences, over 55% detected once. The sample taken for sequencing was peripheral blood. The receptors stem from a man aged 40-55 years with primary liver carcinoma and hepatitis B virus infection.

As to this clonotype: The CDR3 ends on some other residue instead of the conserved phenylalanine or tryptophan, so this is likely a read error. The CDR3: CASSLTGGYDGYTI. CDR3 bases: TGTGCCAGCTCACTGACAGGGGGCTATGATGGCTACACCATC. The rearrangement joins TRBV12-3 or TRBV12-4 to TRBJ1-2; 10 bases map to TRBD1. The CDR3 extends over 14 amino acids. V was clipped by 8 bases and J by 6 bases; unmatched bases: 9.

In the case of this clonotype: Being one base from a much bigger clone, this may be a read error. The genes are TRBV29-1 and TRBJ1-1; possibly TRBD1 for D (5 bases). CDR1 is SQVTM and CDR2 is ANQGSEA in the germline V gene. This CDR3 region has 14 residues. The CDR3 sequence: CSVEERHWGTETFF. CDR3 nucleotide sequence: TGCAGCGTTGAAGAAAGACATTGGGGGACTGAAACTTTCTTT.

With respect to this clonotype: This may stem from a read error, because a much larger clone lies one nucleotide away. The gene calls are TRBV6-9 and TRBJ2-1, with 7 bases matching TRBD2. Germline loops: CDR1 MNHGY, CDR2 SVAAGI. V lost 4 bases to trimming and J lost 8 bases; unmatched junction nucleotides: 11. The CDR3 consists of 15 residues. CDR3 DNA: TGTGCCAGCAGTTCCCTGGGACTAACGGGCGATGAGCAGTTCTTC. It translates to CASSSLGLTGDEQFF.

This clonotype occurred many times. This rearrangement joins TRBV6-2 or TRBV6-3 to TRBJ2-1; 8 bases agree with TRBD1. The junction had 10 bases not matched to a gene; V was cut back by 7 bases and J by 5 bases. Germline CDR1 is MNHEY and CDR2 is SVGEGT. This CDR3 has 15 amino acids. In DNA, the CDR3 is TGTGCCAGCACCATCGGGACAGGCCGCCACAATGAGCAGTTCTTC. This sequence encodes CASTIGTGRHNEQFF.

The J gene is TRBJ2-4, the V gene TRBV19; D is possibly TRBD2 (5 bases). V was pared by 5 bases and J by 5 bases, with 13 bases between. Germline values: CDR1 LNHDA, CDR2 SQIVND (reference sequence). The CDR3 runs 14 residues. CDR3 bases: TGTGCCAGTAGTCCGGGCGGGCCTCAAAACATTCAGTACTTC. This encodes CASSPGGPQNIQYF.

In the case of this clonotype: One junction end disagrees with the germline gene, perhaps due to a read error. The V gene is TRBV4-2, the J gene TRBJ2-7; D is uncertain. From germline, CDR1 is LGHNA and CDR2 YNFKEQ. The CDR3 runs to 16 residues. The CDR3 DNA reads as TGTGCCAGCAGCCGAGATCTATCCCCAACGGGTTACGAGCAGTGCTTC. This codes for CASSRDLSPTGYEQCF.

The chain combines TRBV5-4 with TRBJ2-7; 12 nucleotides line up with TRBD2. The CDR3 consists of 15 residues. CDR1 and CDR2 from the germline V gene are SGHNT and YYREEE (reference sequence). V was clipped by 4 bases and J by 5 bases; unmatched bases: 7. CDR3 sequence reads: CASSLRLAGVDEQYF. The CDR3, as DNA: TGTGCCAGCAGCCTGAGACTAGCGGGAGTCGACGAGCAGTACTTC.

Details on this clonotype: One end of the junction is discordant with germline, which a read error may explain. CDR3 loop: CASCFWRDNAQYF. The CDR3 region has the DNA TGTGCCAGCTGCTTCTGGCGGGACAATGCGCAGTATTTT. V usage is TRBV11-2 and J usage is TRBJ2-3; possibly TRBD1 or TRBD2 for D (6 bases each). Germline CDR1 is SGHAT and CDR2 is FQNNGV. The length of the CDR3 is 13 residues.

About this clonotype: This may come from a read error, since a much larger clone is one base off. This chain joins TRBV28 and TRBJ2-3; D possibly uses TRBD1 or TRBD2 (5 bases each). CDR3 size: 14 residues. Germline CDR1 MDHEN, CDR2 SYDVKM. In nucleotides, the CDR3 is TGTGCCAGCAGTTTTGGGGCCTTGGGGGATACGCGGTATTTT. It codes for CASSFGALGDTRYF.

This clonotype was counted between two and nine times. V and J are TRBV29-1 and TRBJ2-7; 8 positions match TRBD2. This CDR3 has 13 amino acids. J lost 5 bases, V lost 7 bases, and 10 bases had no gene match. From germline, CDR1 is SQVTM and CDR2 ANQGSEA. CDR3 bases: TGCAGCGCCCTTCCGGAACTAGCGGACGAGCAGTACTTC. This sequence encodes CSALPELADEQYF.

In this sample, this clonotype turned up once. This rearrangement joins TRBV28 to TRBJ1-2; TRBD1 aligns across 9 bases. This CDR3 is 15 amino acids long. V was clipped by 5 bases and J by 6 bases; unmatched bases: 10. Germline-derived CDR1 and CDR2 are MDHEN and SYDVKM. The CDR3: CASSPTTGTGNGYTF. In DNA form, the CDR3 reads TGTGCCAGCAGTCCCACAACCGGGACAGGGAATGGCTACACCTTC.

This clonotype has just one count. A much larger clone is a single base away; this may be a read error. The J gene is TRBJ1-2, the V gene TRBV4-2; 7 nucleotides match TRBD1. Per germline, CDR1 LGHNA and CDR2 YNFKEQ. The CDR3 runs 14 residues. Losses at the gene ends were 7 bases for V and 4 bases for J; bases not matched to a gene: 9. The CDR3 sequence is CASIQGQSTYGYTF. The CDR3 nucleotides are TGTGCCAGCATCCAGGGACAGTCGACCTATGGCTACACCTTC.

Remarks on this clonotype: A clone one base away is much larger, so this may be a read error. This chain connects TRBV12-3 or TRBV12-4 to TRBJ2-1; 8 bases agree with TRBD2. The CDR3 is 15 amino acids. As DNA, the CDR3 is TGTGTCAGCAGTCACGGGGGGGGCTCCTACAATGAGCAGTTCTTC. Its translation: CVSSHGGGSYNEQFF.

Concerning this clonotype: The conserved phenylalanine or tryptophan normally closing the CDR3 is absent here, so this likely arose from a read error. The J gene is TRBJ2-6, the V gene TRBV4-2, with TRBD1 as a possible D gene (6 bases). This CDR3 is 17 amino acids long. With 0 bases removed from V and 0 bases from J, the gap between germline ends came to 9 bases. Per germline, CDR1 LGHNA and CDR2 YNFKEQ. The CDR3: CASSQEGAGSGANVLTS. The CDR3 nucleotides read TGTGCCAGCAGCCAAGAGGGGGCCGGCTCTGGGGCCAACGTCCTGACTTCC.

This clonotype was seen many times. The CDR3 nucleotides are TGCAGCGTTGCCGCTGGGGGGGCCTACGAGCAGTACTTC. This gives the protein CSVAAGGAYEQYF. This sequence joins TRBV29-1 and TRBJ2-7; 7 bases line up with TRBD2. Per germline, CDR1 SQVTM and CDR2 ANQGSEA. CDR3 length equals 13 residues. Losses at the gene ends were 4 bases for V and 2 bases for J; bases not matched to a gene: 5.

The chain combines TRBV24-1 with TRBJ2-2, with 7 bases matching TRBD1. Germline assignment: CDR1 KGHDR and CDR2 SFDVKD. CDR3 length equals 15 residues. Trimming cost V 7 bases and J 3 bases; bases outside gene matches: 7. The CDR3 bases are TGTGCCACCAGCCCCCGGGACAGAGACACCGGGGAGCTGTTTTTT. Protein sequence: CATSPRDRDTGELFF.

This chain links TRBV4-3 with TRBJ1-2, with 11 bases that match TRBD1. The CDR3 runs 17 residues. Germline V gene data show CDR1 as LGHNA and CDR2 as YSLEER. Trimming cost V 4 bases and J 8 bases; bases outside gene matches: 15. The CDR3 DNA follows: TGCGCCAGCAGCCGAGGGGGCCCGGGACAGGGGGTCCAGGGCTACACCTTC. Translating gives CASSRGGPGQGVQGYTF.

On this clonotype: The junction does not match germline at one end; this may be a read error. The chain carries TRBV7-3 and TRBJ1-1, with a possible D match to TRBD1 (5 bases). Per germline, CDR1 SGHTA and CDR2 FQGTGA. The CDR3 is 13 residues long. CDR3 residues: CASSQNSDTEASF. CDR3 nucleotide sequence: TGTGCCAGCAGCCAAAATTCGGACACTGAAGCTTCCTTT.

Turning to this clonotype: This may arise from a read error, as a much more abundant clone is one base away. The chain combines TRBV10-3 with TRBJ2-7; 13 bases map to TRBD2. The CDR3 length is 15 residues. CDR1 and CDR2 (germline): ENHRY, SYGVKD. This chain's CDR3 is CAISSGTSGTYKQYF. Written as DNA, the CDR3 is TGTGCCATCAGTAGTGGGACTAGCGGGACCTACAAGCAGTACTTC.

A remark on this clonotype: This could be a read error, since a much larger clone is one nucleotide away. The chain has TRBV5-5 and TRBJ1-1; D may be TRBD1 (6 bases). CDR3 size: 15 residues. From germline, CDR1 is SGHKS and CDR2 YYEKEE (reference sequence). The DNA for the CDR3 is TGTGTCAGCAGCCCAGGGGCGGGTATAGGCACTGAAGCTTTCTTT. Translating gives CVSSPGAGIGTEAFF.

This chain connects TRBV18 to TRBJ2-7; 8 bases match TRBD1. The CDR3 has 14 residues. Germline V gene lookup returns CDR1 KGHSH and CDR2 LQKENI. Losses at the gene ends were 3 bases for V and 6 bases for J; bases not matched to a gene: 7. CDR3 protein: CASSPQGTGFEQYF. DNA of the CDR3: TGTGCCAGCTCACCCCAGGGGACAGGCTTCGAGCAGTACTTC.

With regard to this clonotype: Given a much more abundant clone one base away, this may be a read error. Without the conserved terminal phenylalanine or tryptophan, this CDR3 likely stems from a read error. This rearrangement joins TRBV6-2 or TRBV6-3 to TRBJ1-1; D possibly corresponds to TRBD1 (5 bases). Germline CDR1 reads MNHEY; CDR2 reads SVGEGT. The germline V and J ends were trimmed by 2 bases and 5 bases, with 9 bases remaining between them. The CDR3 loop spans 13 amino acids. In DNA form, the CDR3 reads TGTGCCAGCAGTTACGCGGGACGAACTGAAGCTTTCTCT. Protein: CASSYAGRTEAFS.

This clonotype occurred once. Sequence at one end of the junction differs from germline and may be a read error. This chain connects TRBV29-1 to TRBJ2-3, with a possible D match to TRBD2 (6 bases). This CDR3 has 13 residues. CDR1 is SQVTM and CDR2 is ANQGSEA in the germline V gene. CDR3 amino acids: CSSRRGNIDTQYF. The CDR3 DNA is TGCAGCTCTCGTCGGGGGAACATAGATACACAGTATTTT.

A single count supports this clonotype. This may be a read error, as it is one base from a much larger clone. The rearrangement links TRBV4-3 to TRBJ1-1; D is unclear. CDR1 is LGHNA and CDR2 is YSLEER in the germline V gene. The CDR3 is 14 amino acids. The CDR3 sequence: CASSQRPKVTETFF. In nucleotides, the CDR3 is TGCGCCAGCAGCCAAAGACCCAAGGTCACTGAAACTTTCTTT.

Concerning this clonotype itself: This may stem from a read error, because a much larger clone lies one nucleotide away. The CDR3 does not close with the conserved phenylalanine or tryptophan, likely indicating a read error. The chain recombines TRBV11-2 with TRBJ1-1; the D is unclear. The germline V gene encodes CDR1 SGHAT and CDR2 FQNNGV. V was trimmed by 4 bases and J by 4 bases, leaving 10 bases between them. The CDR3 spans 13 residues. CDR3: CASSSGIGTEAFL. DNA of the CDR3: TGTGCCAGCAGCTCGGGGATCGGCACTGAAGCTTTCCTT.

As concerns this clonotype: The junction and the germline gene differ at one end; a read error may be behind it. The chain employs TRBV5-1 and TRBJ1-2, with 7 bases that match TRBD1. The CDR3 contains 15 residues. Per the germline V gene, CDR1 is SGHRS and CDR2 is YFSETQ. CDR3 residues: CASSLQGTANYVYTF. In DNA, the CDR3 is TGCGCCAGCAGCTTGCAAGGGACAGCTAACTATGTCTACACCTTC.

The chain is built from TRBV30 and TRBJ2-5; D may match TRBD1 or TRBD2 (6 bases each). From germline, CDR1 is GTSNPN and CDR2 SVGIG (reference sequence). Trimming stripped 4 bases from V and 2 bases from J, with 14 bases between. The CDR3 contains 14 residues. CDR3 sequence reads: CAWTPGAKQETQYF. CDR3 DNA sequence: TGTGCCTGGACGCCGGGGGCGAAACAAGAGACCCAGTACTTC. Drawing the rest from reference TRBV30 and TRBJ2-5, the complete variable domain is SQTIHQWPATLVQPVGSPLSLECTVEGTSNPNLYWYRQAAGRGLQLLFYSVGIGQISSEVPQNLSASRPQDRQFILSSKKLLLSDSGFYLCAWTPGAKQETQYFGPGTRLLVL.

Remarks on this clonotype: A read error may explain this, as a much larger clone is one base away. The chain employs TRBV12-3 or TRBV12-4 and TRBJ2-7; the match to TRBD1 covers 7 bases. The CDR3 contains 14 residues. DNA for the CDR3: TGTGCCAGCAGTCCAGGGGGTAGTGCCTACGAGCGGTACTTC. This encodes CASSPGGSAYERYF.